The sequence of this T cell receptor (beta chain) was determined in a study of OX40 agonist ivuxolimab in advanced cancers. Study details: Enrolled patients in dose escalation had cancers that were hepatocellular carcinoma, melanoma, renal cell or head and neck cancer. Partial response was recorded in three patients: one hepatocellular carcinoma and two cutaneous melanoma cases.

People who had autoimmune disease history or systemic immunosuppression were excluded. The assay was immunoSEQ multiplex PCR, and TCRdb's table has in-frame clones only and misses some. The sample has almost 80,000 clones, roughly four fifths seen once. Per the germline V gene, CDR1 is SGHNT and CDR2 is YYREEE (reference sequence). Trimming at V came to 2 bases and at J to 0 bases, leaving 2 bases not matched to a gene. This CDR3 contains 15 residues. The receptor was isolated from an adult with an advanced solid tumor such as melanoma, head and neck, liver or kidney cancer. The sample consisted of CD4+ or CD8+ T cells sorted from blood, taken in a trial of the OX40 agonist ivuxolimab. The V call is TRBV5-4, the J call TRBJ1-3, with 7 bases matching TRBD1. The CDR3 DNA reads TGTGCCAGCAGCTTTAGGACAGGCTCTGGAAACACCATATATTTT. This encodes CASSFRTGSGNTIYF.